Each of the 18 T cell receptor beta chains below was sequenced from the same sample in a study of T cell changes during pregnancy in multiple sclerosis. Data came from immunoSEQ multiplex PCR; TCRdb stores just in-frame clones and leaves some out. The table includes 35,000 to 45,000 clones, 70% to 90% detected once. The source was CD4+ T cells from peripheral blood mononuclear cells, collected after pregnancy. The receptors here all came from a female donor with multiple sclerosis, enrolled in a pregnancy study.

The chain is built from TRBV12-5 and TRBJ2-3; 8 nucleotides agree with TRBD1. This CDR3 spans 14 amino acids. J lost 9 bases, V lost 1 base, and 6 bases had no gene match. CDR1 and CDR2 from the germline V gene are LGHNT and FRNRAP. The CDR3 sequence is CASGLGQGQNTQYF. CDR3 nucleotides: TGTGCTAGTGGTTTGGGACAGGGGCAAAACACGCAGTATTTT.

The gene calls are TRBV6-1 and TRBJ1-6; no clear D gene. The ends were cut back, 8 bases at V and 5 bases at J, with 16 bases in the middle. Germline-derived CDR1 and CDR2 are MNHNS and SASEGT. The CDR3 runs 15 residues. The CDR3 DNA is TGTGCCAGCCAACCTCTTAGCCGTAATAATTCACCCCTCCACTTT. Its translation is CASQPLSRNNSPLHF.

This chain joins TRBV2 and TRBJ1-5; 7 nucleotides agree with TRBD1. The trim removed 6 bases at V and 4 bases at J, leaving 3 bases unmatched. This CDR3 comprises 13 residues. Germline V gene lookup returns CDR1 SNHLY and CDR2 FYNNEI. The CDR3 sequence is CASRGQSNQPQHF. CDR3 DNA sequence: TGTGCCAGCAGGGGACAGAGTAATCAGCCCCAGCATTTT.

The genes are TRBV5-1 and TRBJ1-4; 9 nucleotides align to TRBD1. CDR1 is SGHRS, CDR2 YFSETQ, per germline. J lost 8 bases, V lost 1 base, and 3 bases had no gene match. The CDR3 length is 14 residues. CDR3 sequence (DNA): TGCGCCAGCAGCTTGACAGGGGGCGAGGAAAAACTGTTTTTT. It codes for CASSLTGGEEKLFF.

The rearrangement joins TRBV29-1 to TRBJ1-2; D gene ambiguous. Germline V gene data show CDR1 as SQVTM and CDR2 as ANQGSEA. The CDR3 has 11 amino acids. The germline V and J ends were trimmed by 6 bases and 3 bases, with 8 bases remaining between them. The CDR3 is CSVTGDYGYTF. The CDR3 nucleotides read TGCAGCGTGACCGGGGACTATGGCTACACCTTC.

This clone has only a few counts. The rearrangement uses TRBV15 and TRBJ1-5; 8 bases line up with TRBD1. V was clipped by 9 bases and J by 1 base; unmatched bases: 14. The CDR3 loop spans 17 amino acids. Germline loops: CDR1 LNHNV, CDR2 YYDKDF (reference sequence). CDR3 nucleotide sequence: TGTGCCACGCGAGATGGGACAGGTCAAATGAGCAATCAGCCCCAGCATTTT. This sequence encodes CATRDGTGQMSNQPQHF. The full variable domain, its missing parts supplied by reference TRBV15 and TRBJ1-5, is DAMVIQNPRYQVTQFGKPVTLSCSQTLNHNVMYWYQQKSSQAPKLLFHYYDKDFNNEADTPDNFQSRRPNTSFCFLDIRSPGLGDTAMYLCATRDGTGQMSNQPQHFGDGTRLSIL.

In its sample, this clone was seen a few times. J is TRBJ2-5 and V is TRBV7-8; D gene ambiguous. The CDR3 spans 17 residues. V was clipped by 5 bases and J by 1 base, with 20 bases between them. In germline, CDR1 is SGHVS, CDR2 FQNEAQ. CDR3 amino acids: CASSPHRRSPSQETQYF. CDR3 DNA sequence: TGTGCCAGCAGCCCCCACCGGCGGTCCCCAAGCCAAGAGACCCAGTACTTC.

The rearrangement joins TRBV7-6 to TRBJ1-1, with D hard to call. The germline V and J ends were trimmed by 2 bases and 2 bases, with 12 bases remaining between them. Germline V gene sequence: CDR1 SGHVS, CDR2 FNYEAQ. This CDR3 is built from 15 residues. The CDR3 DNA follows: TGTGCCAGCAGCTTAAGGCAGGCTCGAAACACTGAAGCTTTCTTT. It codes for CASSLRQARNTEAFF.

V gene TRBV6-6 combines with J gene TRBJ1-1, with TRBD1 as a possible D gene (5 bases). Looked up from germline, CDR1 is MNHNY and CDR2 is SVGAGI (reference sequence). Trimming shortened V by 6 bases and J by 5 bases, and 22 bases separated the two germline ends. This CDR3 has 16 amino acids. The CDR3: CASRTASGGGVTEAFF. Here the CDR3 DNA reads TGTGCCAGCAGGACAGCCTCCGGTGGGGGGGTGACTGAAGCTTTCTTT.

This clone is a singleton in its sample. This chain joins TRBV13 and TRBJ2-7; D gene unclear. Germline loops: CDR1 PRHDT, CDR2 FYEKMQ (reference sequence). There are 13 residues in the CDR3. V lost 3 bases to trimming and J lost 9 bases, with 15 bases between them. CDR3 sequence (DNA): TGTGCCAGCAGCTTGGGCCAACCGCCGCGGCAGTACTTC. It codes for CASSLGQPPRQYF.

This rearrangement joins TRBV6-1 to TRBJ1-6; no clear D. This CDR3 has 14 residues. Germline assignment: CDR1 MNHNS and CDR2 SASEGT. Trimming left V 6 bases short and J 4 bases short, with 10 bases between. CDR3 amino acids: CASSPAGYNSPLHF. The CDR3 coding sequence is TGTGCCAGCAGCCCGGCAGGTTATAATTCACCCCTCCACTTT.

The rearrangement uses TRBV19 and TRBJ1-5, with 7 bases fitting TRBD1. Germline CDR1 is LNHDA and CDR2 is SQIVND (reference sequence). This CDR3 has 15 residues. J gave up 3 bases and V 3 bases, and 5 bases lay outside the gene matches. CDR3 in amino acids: CASSMTGQANQPQHF. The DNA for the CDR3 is TGTGCCAGTAGTATGACAGGACAGGCCAATCAGCCCCAGCATTTT. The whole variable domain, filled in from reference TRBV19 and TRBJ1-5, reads DGGITQSPKYLFRKEGQNVTLSCEQNLNHDAMYWYRQDPGQGLRLIYYSQIVNDFQKGDIAEGYSVSREKKESFPLTVTSAQKNPTAFYLCASSMTGQANQPQHFGDGTRLSIL.

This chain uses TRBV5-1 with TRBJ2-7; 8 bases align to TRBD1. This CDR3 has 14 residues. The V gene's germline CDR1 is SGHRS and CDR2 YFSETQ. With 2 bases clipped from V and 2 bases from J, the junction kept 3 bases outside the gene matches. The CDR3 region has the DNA TGCGCCAGCAGCTTACAGGGGGGACCCTACGAGCAGTACTTC. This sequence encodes CASSLQGGPYEQYF.

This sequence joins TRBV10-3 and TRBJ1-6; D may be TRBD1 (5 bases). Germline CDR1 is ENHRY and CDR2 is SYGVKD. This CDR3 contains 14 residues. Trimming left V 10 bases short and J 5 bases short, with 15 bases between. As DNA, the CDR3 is TGTGCCACCGCTCTGCCAGGGAATAATTCACCCCTCCACTTT. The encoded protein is CATALPGNNSPLHF.

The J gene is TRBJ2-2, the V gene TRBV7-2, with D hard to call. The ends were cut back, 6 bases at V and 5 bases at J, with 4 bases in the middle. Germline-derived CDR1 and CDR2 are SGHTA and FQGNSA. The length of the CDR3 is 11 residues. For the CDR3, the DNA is TGTGCCAGCAGTCTAACCGGGGAGCTGTTTTTT. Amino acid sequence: CASSLTGELFF. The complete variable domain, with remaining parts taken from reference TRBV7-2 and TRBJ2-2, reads GAGVSQSPSNKVTEKGKDVELRCDPISGHTALYWYRQSLGQGLEFLIYFQGNSAPDKSGLPSDRFSAERTGGSVSTLTIQRTQQEDSAVYLCASSLTGELFFGEGSRLTVL.

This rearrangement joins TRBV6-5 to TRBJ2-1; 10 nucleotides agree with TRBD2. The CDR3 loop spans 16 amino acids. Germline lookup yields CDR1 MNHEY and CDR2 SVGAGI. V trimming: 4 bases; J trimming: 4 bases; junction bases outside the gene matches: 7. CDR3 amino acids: CASSFHGLAAYNEQFF. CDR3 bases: TGTGCCAGCAGTTTCCATGGACTAGCGGCTTACAATGAGCAGTTCTTC.

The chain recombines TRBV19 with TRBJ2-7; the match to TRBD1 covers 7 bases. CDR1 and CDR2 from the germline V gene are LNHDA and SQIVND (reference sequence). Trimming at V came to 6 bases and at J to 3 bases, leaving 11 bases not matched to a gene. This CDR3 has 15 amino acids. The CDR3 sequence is CASSSPGQVNYEQYF. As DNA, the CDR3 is TGTGCCAGTAGCTCCCCCGGACAGGTAAACTACGAGCAGTACTTC.

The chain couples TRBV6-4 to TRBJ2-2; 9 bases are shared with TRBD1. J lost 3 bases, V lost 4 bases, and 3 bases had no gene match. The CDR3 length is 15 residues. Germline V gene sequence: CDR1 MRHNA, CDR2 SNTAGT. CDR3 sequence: CASSAGTGHTGELFF. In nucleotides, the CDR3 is TGTGCCAGCAGTGCCGGGACAGGGCACACCGGGGAGCTGTTTTTT.